This TCR beta chain was recovered during a study of blood T cell repertoires in COVID-19. V lost 0 bases, J lost 4 bases, and 11 bases lay in between. The CDR3 is 15 amino acids. The germline CDR1 and CDR2 sequences are SGHDT and YYEEEE. Original methodology: Amplified reference gene primers provided the basis for estimating nucleated cell counts. Here immunoSEQ multiplex PCR was the method, and the copy in TCRdb shows in-frame clones only, minus some. That table furnishes V, J and clone size, whereas the DNA furnished D and trimming. The table includes around 150,000 clones, 80% to 95% detected once.

This sequence originates from a man younger than 40 with COVID-19, enrolled during active disease. The sequenced sample was peripheral blood. The chain joins TRBV5-6 to TRBJ2-1; possibly TRBD2 for D (6 bases). The CDR3 DNA sequence: TGTGCCAGCAGCTTGGGGGGACTGTCATACAATGAGCAGTTCTTC. Protein sequence: CASSLGGLSYNEQFF.